The present T cell receptor beta chain was sequenced within a study of OX40 agonist ivuxolimab in advanced cancers. General study findings and limits: CD8+ T cells were the subset that, on average, had more expanded clones than CD4+. At 0.1-3.0 mg/kg, partial responders had clonal expansion among the lowest observed.

The CDR3 covers 17 residues. The trim removed 0 bases at V and 2 bases at J, leaving 7 bases unmatched. Germline V gene lookup returns CDR1 SGDLS and CDR2 YYNGEE. This clone appeared a few times. Its antigen is not identified. Sequencing used immunoSEQ multiplex PCR; TCRdb keeps in-frame clones, though not all of them. The sample has some 51,000 clones; 75% to 90% are singletons. V is TRBV9 and J is TRBJ2-3; 9 bases are a match to TRBD2. Source: CD4+ or CD8+ T cells sorted from blood, taken in a trial of the OX40 agonist ivuxolimab. The clonotype was recovered from an adult with an advanced solid tumor such as melanoma, head and neck, liver or kidney cancer. The CDR3 sequence: CASSVEASGTYTDTQYF. CDR3 bases: TGTGCCAGCAGCGTAGAGGCTAGCGGGACTTACACAGATACGCAGTATTTT.